The 27 T cell receptor beta chains listed next were all sequenced from one sample in a study of radiotherapy plus CTLA-4 blockade in lung cancer. Produced via immunoSEQ multiplex PCR; TCRdb's table is partial and in-frame only. Among approximately 83,000 clones listed, around 81% were seen once. This specimen was peripheral blood, taken from a patient treated with radiotherapy plus ipilimumab. Source of these receptors: a human donor with non-small cell lung cancer who had a partial response to radiotherapy plus ipilimumab. Some clones in this sample may be carry-over from other donors' samples.

This chain joins TRBV6-5 and TRBJ1-5; 7 positions match TRBD1. CDR3 length equals 13 residues. V shed 5 bases and J 6 bases; nucleotides not matched to a gene: 4. Germline V CDR1 and CDR2: MNHEY, SVGAGI. The CDR3 loop is CASSITGVQPQHF. CDR3 bases: TGTGCCAGCAGTATAACAGGGGTTCAGCCCCAGCATTTT.

The genes are TRBV6-1 and TRBJ2-3, with D possibly matching TRBD1 (5 bases). The CDR3 is 15 amino acids. The germline gives CDR1 MNHNS, CDR2 SASEGT. V shed 2 bases and J shed 2 bases, with 11 bases lying between them. The CDR3 reads CASSETGHHTDTQYF. CDR3 bases: TGTGCCAGCAGTGAAACCGGACACCACACAGATACGCAGTATTTT.

V and J are TRBV9 and TRBJ2-2; D may be TRBD1 (5 bases). CDR3 length equals 15 residues. Germline V gene data show CDR1 as SGDLS and CDR2 as YYNGEE. V was trimmed by 3 bases and J by 9 bases, leaving 18 bases between them. CDR3 nucleotides: TGTGCCAGCAGCGACAGCAGGGAAGGTGGCCGGGAGCTGTTTTTT. Translating gives CASSDSREGGRELFF.

The chain is built from TRBV5-1 and TRBJ1-2; perhaps TRBD1 as D (6 bases). The CDR3 is 15 residues long. V was clipped by 0 bases and J by 3 bases, with 12 bases between them. CDR1 SGHRS and CDR2 YFSETQ come from the germline V gene. The CDR3 region is CASSLEGGSHYGYTF. The CDR3 DNA is TGCGCCAGCAGCTTGGAGGGGGGGAGCCACTATGGCTACACCTTC.

The chain carries TRBV6-4 and TRBJ2-1, with 16 bases aligning to TRBD2. Germline-derived CDR1 and CDR2 are MRHNA and SNTAGT. The CDR3 spans 19 residues. Unmatched junction bases numbered 9, after V lost 6 bases and J lost 1 base. The CDR3 region is CASRKGLAGGPKSYNEQFF. The CDR3 DNA reads as TGTGCCAGCAGAAAGGGACTAGCGGGAGGGCCGAAGTCCTACAATGAGCAGTTCTTC.

The count of this clone is one. The chain has TRBV7-3 and TRBJ2-3; TRBD2 matches at 7 bases. V lost 5 bases, J lost 1 base, and 6 bases stayed unmatched. In germline, CDR1 is SGHTA, CDR2 FQGTGA. This CDR3 has 15 residues. CDR3 bases: TGTGCCAGCAGCCCCCAGCTAGCGGGCACAGATACGCAGTATTTT. Its protein is CASSPQLAGTDTQYF.

The chain has TRBV27 and TRBJ2-7; D might be TRBD2 (5 bases). This CDR3 has 13 amino acids. CDR1 MNHEY and CDR2 SMNVEV come from the germline V gene (reference sequence). The ends were cut back, 7 bases at V and 1 base at J, with 11 bases in the middle. The CDR3 here is CASNPPGSYEQYF. In DNA form, the CDR3 reads TGTGCCAGCAATCCACCGGGATCCTACGAGCAGTACTTC.

This clone was recorded once. V gene TRBV7-2 combines with J gene TRBJ2-1, with 9 bases aligning to TRBD1. Germline V gives CDR1 SGHTA, CDR2 FQGNSA. The CDR3 sequence is 16 residues long. V gave up 1 base and J gave up 8 bases; unmatched junction bases: 9. CDR3 sequence reads: CASSLEWGQGIDEQFF. For the CDR3, the DNA is TGTGCCAGCAGCTTAGAGTGGGGACAGGGTATCGATGAGCAGTTCTTC.

This clone appeared a few times. The rearrangement links TRBV23-1 to TRBJ1-1; possibly TRBD1 for D (5 bases). TRBV23-1 is noted as an ORF with a role that remains uncertain. Trimming took 10 bases from V and 6 from J, leaving 18 bases between them. The CDR3 length is 13 residues. DNA for the CDR3: TGCGCCACCCAGCAGGGCGCGGGGGCTGAAGCTTTCTTT. It codes for CATQQGAGAEAFF.

Here the CDR3 reads CASSTDIPGTGELFF. For the CDR3, the DNA is TGTGCCAGCTCAACGGACATCCCAGGCACCGGGGAGCTGTTTTTT. V is TRBV18 and J is TRBJ2-2; a possible D gene is TRBD1 (5 bases). Germline CDR1 KGHSH, CDR2 LQKENI. This CDR3 is 15 amino acids long. Between the trimmed V and J ends, which lost 5 bases and 4 bases, there was a span of 14 bases. The variable domain in full, completed from reference TRBV18 and TRBJ2-2, reads NAGVMQNPRHLVRRRGQEARLRCSPMKGHSHVYWYRQLPEEGLKFMVYLQKENIIDESGMPKERFSAEFPKEGPSILRIQQVVRGDSAAYFCASSTDIPGTGELFFGEGSRLTVL.

This chain connects TRBV6-4 to TRBJ2-3; TRBD2 matches 7 bases. Germline CDR1 and CDR2: MRHNA and SNTAGT. V shed 7 bases and J 0 bases; nucleotides not matched to a gene: 4. The CDR3 length is 14 residues. CDR3 residues: CASKVSGSTDTQYF. The CDR3 coding sequence is TGTGCCAGCAAGGTTAGCGGGAGCACAGATACGCAGTATTTT.

The chain recombines TRBV7-2 with TRBJ2-7; 8 positions match TRBD2. V lost 1 base, J lost 2 bases, and 10 bases stayed unmatched. Germline CDR1 is SGHTA and CDR2 is FQGNSA. The CDR3 has 17 residues. DNA for the CDR3: TGTGCCAGCAGCTTAGGCTCTCTAGCGGGCGCAGCCTACGAGCAGTACTTC. Translated, it gives CASSLGSLAGAAYEQYF.

The chain carries TRBV30 and TRBJ2-7, with D possibly matching TRBD1 (6 bases). Between the trimmed V and J ends, which lost 7 bases and 3 bases, there was a span of 10 bases. Germline-derived CDR1 and CDR2 are GTSNPN and SVGIG (reference sequence). This CDR3 comprises 11 residues. The CDR3 DNA is TGTGCCTCCGGACAGAACTACGAGCAGTACTTC. Protein: CASGQNYEQYF. The full variable domain, with the rest looked up from reference TRBV30 and TRBJ2-7, is SQTIHQWPATLVQPVGSPLSLECTVEGTSNPNLYWYRQAAGRGLQLLFYSVGIGQISSEVPQNLSASRPQDRQFILSSKKLLLSDSGFYLCASGQNYEQYFGPGTRLTVT.

This chain joins TRBV7-2 and TRBJ2-7; 15 bases are a match to TRBD2. This CDR3 comprises 14 residues. V was pared by 4 bases and J by 7 bases, with 2 bases of the junction left unmatched. CDR1 and CDR2 from the germline V gene are SGHTA and FQGNSA. The DNA of the CDR3 is TGTGCCAGCAGCTGGGGACTAGCGGGGGGTGAGCAGTACTTC. It codes for CASSWGLAGGEQYF.

The V and J genes are TRBV19 and TRBJ2-1; 9 bases are a match to TRBD2. Unmatched junction bases numbered 11, after V lost 7 bases and J lost 4 bases. Germline lookup yields CDR1 LNHDA and CDR2 SQIVND (reference sequence). The CDR3 is made up of 16 amino acids. CDR3 protein: CASTPLAGVGYNEQFF. Here the CDR3 DNA reads TGTGCCAGTACCCCTTTAGCGGGAGTCGGTTACAATGAGCAGTTCTTC. Full variable domain (rest looked up from reference TRBV19 and TRBJ2-1): DGGITQSPKYLFRKEGQNVTLSCEQNLNHDAMYWYRQDPGQGLRLIYYSQIVNDFQKGDIAEGYSVSREKKESFPLTVTSAQKNPTAFYLCASTPLAGVGYNEQFFGPGTRLTVL.

The chain combines TRBV4-2 with TRBJ1-4; TRBD1 aligns across 9 bases. CDR1 and CDR2 from the germline V gene are LGHNA and YNFKEQ. V was pared by 4 bases and J by 0 bases, with 9 bases of the junction left unmatched. CDR3 length: 18 amino acids. In DNA, the CDR3 is TGTGCCAGCAGCCCAAAACAGGGGGCTCTTGCAACTAATGAAAAACTGTTTTTT. Translation: CASSPKQGALATNEKLFF.

The V and J genes are TRBV4-3 and TRBJ2-4; 8 bases line up with TRBD1. This CDR3 has 14 amino acids. The ends lost 4 bases at V and 6 bases at J; junction bases unmatched: 5. CDR1 LGHNA and CDR2 YSLEER come from the germline V gene. The CDR3 is CASSLAGGINIQYF. The CDR3 DNA sequence: TGCGCCAGCAGCCTTGCAGGGGGCATAAACATTCAGTACTTC.

This chain joins TRBV19 and TRBJ2-5; 8 bases agree with TRBD1. Germline CDR1 and CDR2: LNHDA and SQIVND (reference sequence). The CDR3 is 16 residues long. Unmatched junction bases numbered 6, after V lost 3 bases and J lost 0 bases. The CDR3 sequence: CASSISGTGNQETQYF. As DNA, the CDR3 is TGTGCCAGTAGTATCTCCGGGACAGGCAACCAAGAGACCCAGTACTTC.

The chain combines TRBV10-2 with TRBJ2-7, with 8 bases fitting TRBD1. The ends lost 3 bases at V and 3 bases at J; junction bases unmatched: 4. CDR3 size: 14 residues. From germline, CDR1 is WSHSY and CDR2 SAAADI. CDR3 DNA sequence: TGCGCCAGCAGTGATGTCGACAGGGGCTACGAGCAGTACTTC. The encoded protein is CASSDVDRGYEQYF.

The CDR3 reads CASKPTGTGELFF. CDR3 coding DNA: TGTGCCAGCAAACCGACAGGGACCGGGGAGCTGTTTTTT. The chain joins TRBV27 to TRBJ2-2; 7 bases map to TRBD1. Germline CDR1 is MNHEY and CDR2 is SMNVEV (reference sequence). Trimming removed 7 bases from V and 5 bases from J; junction bases left unmatched: 4. The CDR3 is 13 amino acids.

The chain is built from TRBV6-1 and TRBJ2-7; the match to TRBD2 covers 10 bases. The CDR3 spans 15 residues. In germline, CDR1 is MNHNS, CDR2 SASEGT. V was clipped by 3 bases and J by 2 bases; unmatched bases: 4. The CDR3 sequence: CASSDSLAGAYEQYF. DNA of the CDR3: TGTGCCAGCAGTGACTCTCTAGCGGGAGCCTACGAGCAGTACTTC.

This clone was counted once. V and J are TRBV5-1 and TRBJ2-5; 9 bases match TRBD1. The junction had 14 bases not matched to a gene; V was cut back by 3 bases and J by 5 bases. The germline CDR1 and CDR2 sequences are SGHRS and YFSETQ. CDR3 length equals 17 residues. The CDR3 DNA sequence: TGCGCCAGCAGCTCCTCGTCTGGGACAGGGTTAAGGGAGACCCAGTACTTC. Protein: CASSSSSGTGLRETQYF.

This chain uses TRBV10-2 with TRBJ2-7, with TRBD2 identical over 10 bases. CDR3 length: 15 amino acids. The germline gives CDR1 WSHSY, CDR2 SAAADI. Losses at the gene ends were 6 bases for V and 4 bases for J; bases not matched to a gene: 9. The CDR3 coding sequence is TGCGCCAGCAGAAAGCGGGAGGGCCACCTGTACGAGCAGTACTTC. Translating gives CASRKREGHLYEQYF.

The J gene is TRBJ2-5, the V gene TRBV7-6; 7 bases agree with TRBD1. Matching the DNA end better, TRBJ2-7 makes the J call doubtful. The CDR3 length is 15 residues. Germline values: CDR1 SGHVS, CDR2 FNYEAQ. For the CDR3, the DNA is TGTGCCAGCAGCTTCTGGGCACAGGGGATTGGCGAGCAGTACTTC. This gives the protein CASSFWAQGIGEQYF.

This rearrangement joins TRBV7-2 to TRBJ1-1; D gene uncertain. The germline V gene has CDR1 SGHTA and CDR2 FQGNSA. Deletions cut 1 base from V and 5 bases from J, with 14 bases between. This CDR3 region has 15 residues. CDR3 sequence reads: CASSLEASGRTEAFF. The CDR3 nucleotides are TGTGCCAGCAGCTTAGAGGCGTCCGGCAGGACTGAAGCTTTCTTT.

V usage is TRBV13 and J usage is TRBJ2-5; D might be TRBD2 (6 bases). The V gene lost 5 bases and the J gene lost 3 bases, with 13 bases spanning the gap. The CDR3 sequence is 14 residues long. Per the germline V gene, CDR1 is PRHDT and CDR2 is FYEKMQ (reference sequence). In DNA, the CDR3 is TGTGCCAGCAGCACGGGACTTGAGAAAGAGACCCAGTACTTC. Its translation: CASSTGLEKETQYF.

This chain links TRBV27 with TRBJ1-5; 8 bases match TRBD1. CDR1 MNHEY and CDR2 SMNVEV come from the germline V gene (reference sequence). This CDR3 contains 14 residues. Losses at the gene ends were 11 bases for V and 1 base for J; bases not matched to a gene: 7. CDR3 in amino acids: CAPTQGASNQPQHF. Here the CDR3 DNA reads TGTGCCCCCACCCAGGGGGCGAGCAATCAGCCCCAGCATTTT.